The sequence of this T cell receptor (beta chain) was determined in a study of shared clonotypes between healthy human individuals. Study-level findings and limits: Researchers sampled only blood; tissue repertoires likely differ.

This CDR3 region has 14 residues. The germline V gene encodes CDR1 SGDLS and CDR2 YYNGEE. The germline V and J ends were trimmed by 0 bases and 5 bases, with 12 bases remaining between them. This clone has a count of ten or more. Its target is unknown. PCR replicates performed on unsorted PBMC used approximately 310 ng DNA, around 28,000 T cell genomes. Bulk PBMC genomic DNA spanned ten immunoSEQ deep plates. Using immunoSEQ multiplex PCR, the repertoire was profiled, and TCRdb retains in-frame clones only, with some absent. Of approximately 480,000 clones in the sample, 75% to 80% are singletons; the top ten hold roughly an eighth.

Input material: PBMCs. The gene calls are TRBV9 and TRBJ2-7, with D perhaps matching TRBD2 (6 bases). This clonotype was obtained from a middle-aged woman in good health. Some clones in this sample may be carry-over from other donors' samples. The CDR3 nucleotides read TGTGCCAGCAGCGTAGGCGGGGCAGGGAACGAGCAGTACTTC. This translates into CASSVGGAGNEQYF.